This T cell receptor beta chain was captured in a study of OX40 agonist ivuxolimab in advanced cancers. As for the study more broadly: Ivuxolimab, which targeted the costimulatory receptor OX40 (CD134), was an agonistic, fully human IgG2 monoclonal antibody. The dose-escalation cohort was roughly 83% male with a mean age of around 64 years, ranging from roughly 23 to 90. Prior anti-PD-1, anti-PD-L1 or anti-CTLA-4 therapy was permitted, and 30% to 50% of dose-escalation patients had received checkpoint inhibitors. Three dose-escalation patients achieved partial responses, one with hepatocellular carcinoma and two with cutaneous melanoma. Among the roughly 50 dose-escalation patients, about 19 had hepatocellular carcinoma, around 15 melanoma, 9 renal cell carcinoma and 9 head and neck cancer. Intravenous ivuxolimab was administered to patients every 2 weeks at six dose levels: 0.01, 0.1, 0.3, 1.5, 3 and 10 mg/kg. Peripheral TCRbeta sequencing was intended to test whether TCR sequence diversity was altered and clonal T-cell expansion was caused by ivuxolimab. The paper reports the monotherapy dose-escalation portion (N of about 50 patients) of the phase I ivuxolimab trial. What the work shows at the level of the full study, not this receptor alone: Partial responders in the 0.1-3.0 mg/kg groups had among the lowest normalized peripheral clonal expansion, especially among CD8+ T cells. After ivuxolimab, more expanded clones were found on average in CD8+ T cells than in CD4+ T cells. Antigen specificity was not determined for the clonally expanded peripheral T cells. At doses of 0.1 to 3.0 mg/kg, clonal expansion of both CD4+ and CD8+ T cells in blood was seen between baseline and week 6. Low levels of normalized T-cell clonal expansion were also shown by some nonresponding patients.

The trial excluded patients who had a history of autoimmune disease or who were on systemic immunosuppression. Peripheral blood for TCR sequencing was collected from all dose cohorts at baseline, on cycle 4 day 1, and on cycle 7 day 1. Samples were obtained from an open-label, multicenter, first-in-human phase I dose-escalation trial of ivuxolimab. Adults with locally advanced or metastatic melanoma, renal cell, hepatocellular, or head and neck squamous cell carcinoma were enrolled in the trial. Before TCR sequencing, CD4+ T cells and CD8+ T cells from peripheral blood were sorted into separate populations. Genomic DNA was extracted from sorted cells for sequencing of the TCRbeta CDR3 region. The immunoSEQ Assay was used for sequencing of TCRbeta CDR3 regions. Not all clones reach the TCRdb copy of this immuneACCESS table, which keeps in-frame sequences only. Checked studies attribute under half of the gap to unresolved V genes and leave the rest unexplained. In this sample the table shows over 45,000 clones, 88% of which occur a single time. Of the sample, about 3.2% falls within the top ten clones.

With respect to this clone: This clone's antigen is unknown. No much larger clone exists at a distance of one base, and base qualities are not known.

Taken from the germline V gene, the CDR1 and CDR2 loops are SGHTA and FQGTGA. Deletion took 2 bases off V and 5 bases off J, with a span of 10 bases between the germline ends. Including cysteine and phenylalanine, the CDR3 has 13 amino acids. Only the CDR3 DNA is retained, 39 bases long and in frame from the first base. This sequence uses TRBV7-3 and TRBJ2-7; the D gene remains uncertain. Here the sequenced sample was CD4+ or CD8+ T cells sorted from blood, taken in a trial of the OX40 agonist ivuxolimab. This sequence was found in an adult with an advanced solid tumor such as melanoma, head and neck, liver or kidney cancer. This receptor carries the CDR3 CASSLQQYDEQYF. In nucleotides, the sequence is TGTGCCAGCAGCTTACAACAGTACGACGAGCAGTACTTC.